This note documents a single T cell receptor (beta chain) sequence. The data belong to a study of OX40 agonist ivuxolimab in advanced cancers. Study at large: The dose-escalation cohort had hepatocellular carcinoma, melanoma, renal cell or head and neck cancer. Anti-PD-1, anti-PD-L1 or anti-CTLA-4 therapy given earlier was allowed, and 30% to 45% had some.

The length of the CDR3 is 15 residues. CDR1 is MNHEY and CDR2 is SVGAGI in the germline V gene. V gave up 5 bases and J gave up 0 bases; unmatched junction bases: 6. Clones were read by immunoSEQ multiplex PCR, and TCRdb kept only the in-frame ones, dropping some. The sample holds 35,000 to 40,000 clones, more than 75% seen once. The source of this sequence is an adult with an advanced solid tumor such as melanoma, head and neck, liver or kidney cancer. The rearrangement links TRBV6-5 to TRBJ2-7; 8 bases align to TRBD1. The material sequenced was CD4+ or CD8+ T cells sorted from blood, taken in a trial of the OX40 agonist ivuxolimab. CDR3 in amino acids: CASSVRDRTSYEQYF. The CDR3, as DNA: TGTGCCAGCAGTGTCCGGGACAGGACCTCCTACGAGCAGTACTTC.